Following are 19 T cell receptor beta chains from one sample sequenced in a study of identical twins' blood T cells. Each CDR3 protein is one row after TCRdb ran MiXCR on the 5' RACE reads. Counted here are roughly 380,000 distinct CDR3 sequences, around 30% occurring once; the ten biggest clones make up about 6%. Material: PBMCs. The receptors were gathered from a woman aged 18-49 years in good health.

This rearrangement joins TRBV20-1 to TRBJ2-1; D gene unclear. This CDR3 contains 14 residues. Germline V lookup: CDR1 DFQATT, CDR2 SNEGSKA (reference sequence). With 0 bases removed from V and 6 bases from J, the gap between germline ends came to 12 bases. The CDR3 DNA is TGCAGTGCTAGAGACTTGCGGACGAGCAATGAGCAGTTCTTC. Its protein product is CSARDLRTSNEQFF.

This clonotype was seen many times. The chain joins TRBV29-1 to TRBJ1-4; 7 bases agree with TRBD1. The V gene end was trimmed by 7 bases and the J gene end by 5 bases; junction bases not matched to a gene: 7. The length of the CDR3 is 13 residues. Germline CDR1 SQVTM, CDR2 ANQGSEA. This chain's CDR3 is CSGPGQKNEKLFF. CDR3 DNA: TGCAGCGGCCCGGGACAGAAGAATGAAAAACTGTTTTTT.

The chain uses TRBV28 and TRBJ1-2; D not certain. CDR3 size: 12 residues. V was pared by 2 bases and J by 6 bases, with 7 bases between. CDR1 is MDHEN and CDR2 is SYDVKM in the germline V gene. CDR3 sequence (DNA): TGTGCCAGCAGTTTACTCGCAGATGGCTACACCTTC. This translates into CASSLLADGYTF.

The V call is TRBV19, the J call TRBJ2-1; the match to TRBD1 covers 7 bases. This CDR3 has 15 residues. V shed 3 bases and J 6 bases; nucleotides not matched to a gene: 8. CDR1 and CDR2 from the germline V gene are LNHDA and SQIVND (reference sequence). CDR3 residues: CASSMGQSIINEQFF. CDR3 coding DNA: TGTGCCAGTAGTATGGGACAGTCCATTATCAATGAGCAGTTCTTC.

A note on this clonotype: This may arise from a read error, as a much more abundant clone is one base away. The chain carries TRBV29-1 and TRBJ2-1; no clear D. The CDR3 contains 13 residues. V gave up 5 bases and J gave up 2 bases, with 10 bases separating them. Per the germline V gene, CDR1 is SQVTM and CDR2 is ANQGSEA. The CDR3 sequence: CSVPESPYNEQFF. For the CDR3, the DNA is TGCAGCGTTCCGGAAAGCCCCTACAATGAGCAGTTCTTC.

This clonotype was seen a handful of times. The chain employs TRBV10-3 and TRBJ1-1; D uncertain. The CDR3 is 11 amino acids. V dropped 4 bases and J dropped 1 base, with 1 base sitting between them. Germline V gene lookup returns CDR1 ENHRY and CDR2 SYGVKD. CDR3 DNA sequence: TGTGCCATCAGTGGGAACACTGAAGCTTTCTTT. Protein: CAISGNTEAFF.

This clonotype was observed a few times. The chain couples TRBV14 to TRBJ1-1, with D possibly TRBD1 on 5 matching bases. Germline CDR1 SGHDN, CDR2 FVKESK. V dropped 1 base and J dropped 4 bases, with 10 bases sitting between them. CDR3 length: 14 residues. CDR3 DNA sequence: TGTGCCAGCAGCCAAGCTCGGGGACCCACTGAAGCTTTCTTT. Amino acid sequence: CASSQARGPTEAFF.

This clonotype was counted a few times. This chain connects TRBV29-1 to TRBJ1-5, with 9 bases matching TRBD1. The V segment lost 4 bases and the J segment 5 bases; nucleotides outside the gene matches: 3. The germline V gene has CDR1 SQVTM and CDR2 ANQGSEA. The CDR3 contains 13 residues. The DNA of the CDR3 is TGCAGCGTTGCGGGACAGGGAGATCAGCCCCAGCATTTT. Translation: CSVAGQGDQPQHF.

The chain links TRBV20-1 to TRBJ2-1; D not certain. The germline gives CDR1 DFQATT, CDR2 SNEGSKA (reference sequence). The CDR3 is 11 amino acids. Trimming removed 5 bases at V and 12 bases at J, with 14 bases between. The CDR3 DNA follows: TGCAGTGCTTACCATGGGCTCGGGCAGTTCTTC. As protein: CSAYHGLGQFF.

This clonotype was counted a few times. The rearrangement joins TRBV4-2 to TRBJ2-7; D is undetermined. This CDR3 has 16 amino acids. CDR1 LGHNA and CDR2 YNFKEQ come from the germline V gene. Trimming removed 0 bases from V and 2 bases from J, with 14 bases in between. Here the CDR3 reads CASSQEMTVRPYEQYF. The CDR3 DNA follows: TGTGCCAGCAGCCAAGAAATGACTGTGAGGCCCTACGAGCAGTACTTC.

This clonotype has a count of ten or more. The chain couples TRBV25-1 to TRBJ2-1; D is undetermined. The CDR3 runs 14 residues. The V gene's germline CDR1 is MGHDK and CDR2 SYGVNS. Trimming took 1 base from V and 8 from J, leaving 12 bases between them. This chain's CDR3 is CASSESGGWHEQFF. The DNA of the CDR3 is TGTGCCAGCAGTGAATCGGGCGGCTGGCATGAGCAGTTCTTC.

This clonotype was counted a few times. V gene TRBV2 combines with J gene TRBJ2-3; no definite D call. This CDR3 comprises 16 residues. The germline CDR1 and CDR2 sequences are SNHLY and FYNNEI. V was shortened by 6 bases and J by 6 bases, with 22 bases between the two germline ends. The CDR3 DNA sequence: TGTGCCAGCAGCCCCCGGCCCCGGATTAGGTCGGATACGCAGTATTTT. Translation gives CASSPRPRIRSDTQYF.

On this clonotype: This may be a read error: a much more frequent sequence differs by one nucleotide. V usage is TRBV29-1 and J usage is TRBJ1-4; D remains ambiguous. The germline V gene has CDR1 SQVTM and CDR2 ANQGSEA. CDR3 length equals 11 residues. CDR3: CCARFNEKLFF. CDR3 nucleotide sequence: TGCTGCGCCAGGTTTAATGAAAAACTGTTTTTT.

This clonotype was seen a few times. The chain employs TRBV6-2 or TRBV6-3 and TRBJ2-3; tentative D call: TRBD2 (5 bases). CDR1 is MNHEY and CDR2 is SVGEGT in the germline V gene. This CDR3 spans 12 amino acids. V was cut by 6 bases and J by 7 bases, with 11 bases left in between. In DNA, the CDR3 is TGTGCCAGCAGCCTGGACTTCAATACGCAGTATTTT. Protein sequence: CASSLDFNTQYF.

Concerning this clonotype: A read error may be the cause here, since a much bigger clone is one base away. CDR3 amino acids: CASSQCGGNEKLFF. The DNA for the CDR3 is TGTGCCAGCAGCCAATGTGGGGGTAATGAAAAACTGTTTTTT. The rearrangement joins TRBV3-1 to TRBJ1-4; a possible D gene is TRBD1 (5 bases). Germline values: CDR1 LGHDT, CDR2 YNNKEL (reference sequence). Trimming took 2 bases from V and 4 from J, leaving 8 bases between them. This CDR3 is built from 14 residues.

The chain has TRBV5-1 and TRBJ2-1, with TRBD2 identical over 8 bases. The length of the CDR3 is 14 residues. The V gene end was trimmed by 4 bases and the J gene end by 8 bases; junction bases not matched to a gene: 8. Germline CDR1 is SGHRS and CDR2 is YFSETQ. In nucleotides, the CDR3 is TGCGCCAGCAGCACAGGACTAGCCCCCCATGAGCAGTTCTTC. Translation gives CASSTGLAPHEQFF.

The chain is built from TRBV6-5 and TRBJ2-1; the match to TRBD2 covers 8 bases. The CDR3 length is 15 residues. The V and J ends lost 3 bases and 6 bases, in that order; junction bases with no gene match: 7. Per the germline V gene, CDR1 is MNHEY and CDR2 is SVGAGI. The CDR3 DNA is TGTGCCAGCAGTTATCGGGAGGGCCTGACCAATGAGCAGTTCTTC. As protein: CASSYREGLTNEQFF.

The chain links TRBV5-4 to TRBJ2-3; D ambiguous. V was cut by 1 base and J by 5 bases, with 5 bases left in between. CDR3 length: 12 residues. Germline assignment: CDR1 SGHNT and CDR2 YYREEE (reference sequence). The CDR3 DNA reads TGTGCCAGCAGCTTGTATGGAGATACGCAGTATTTT. It encodes CASSLYGDTQYF.

CDR3 in DNA: TGTGCCAGCAGCTTAGATAGGGGACAGTATGGCTACACCTTC. As protein: CASSLDRGQYGYTF. The chain uses TRBV7-2 and TRBJ1-2; 7 bases line up with TRBD1. V trimming: 1 base; J trimming: 5 bases; junction bases outside the gene matches: 4. CDR1 is SGHTA and CDR2 is FQGNSA in the germline V gene. The CDR3 has 14 amino acids.